One and the same sample provided the 8 T cell receptor beta chains below, sequenced in a study of human T cells and chemical hapten exposure. During construction of the library, unique molecular identifiers were attached to individual cDNA molecules for quantitative, reproducible TCR counting. TCRdb passed the reads through MiXCR, listing each CDR3 protein once. The sample holds 95,000 to 150,000 distinct CDR3 sequences; 8.5% are singletons and the top ten take around 1.5%. The study extracted total RNA from unfractionated whole blood. The sequenced sample was whole blood. The receptors originated from a human donor in good health. Some clones in this sample may be carry-over from other donors' samples.

This clonotype has a handful of counts. The V and J genes are TRBV4-3 and TRBJ1-2; D is perhaps TRBD1 (6 bases). The germline gives CDR1 LGHNA, CDR2 YSLEER. The CDR3 contains 15 residues. Trimming cost V 1 base and J 3 bases, with 12 bases left between them. CDR3 sequence (DNA): TGCGCCAGCAGCCAAGCGAGGGGGATTGACTATGGCTACACCTTC. It is translated as CASSQARGIDYGYTF.

This clonotype is termed medium-sized. The CDR3 bases are TGCGCCAGCAGCCAAGCCAGTAATTGGGCCGCAGATACGCAGTATTTT. Translated: CASSQASNWAADTQYF. This sequence joins TRBV4-3 and TRBJ2-3; D remains ambiguous. Looked up from germline, CDR1 is LGHNA and CDR2 is YSLEER. The CDR3 runs 16 residues. Trimming took 1 base from V and 4 from J, leaving 15 bases between them.

This clonotype showed up just a few times. The chain recombines TRBV19 with TRBJ2-4; D remains unclear. The CDR3 has 13 amino acids. Trimming stripped 10 bases from V and 0 bases from J, with 10 bases between. Germline-derived CDR1 and CDR2 are LNHDA and SQIVND (reference sequence). The CDR3 region is CATVGLAKNIQYF. CDR3 bases: TGTGCCACCGTGGGCTTAGCCAAAAACATTCAGTACTTC.

In this sample, this clonotype turned up many times. The chain carries TRBV6-5 and TRBJ1-6; the match to TRBD1 covers 11 bases. V trimming: 5 bases; J trimming: 10 bases; junction bases outside the gene matches: 4. Germline CDR1 is MNHEY and CDR2 is SVGAGI. The length of the CDR3 is 14 residues. CDR3 in DNA: TGTGCCAGCAGTCGGACAGGGGGCGGCTCACCCCTCCACTTT. The encoded protein is CASSRTGGGSPLHF.

This chain joins TRBV20-1 and TRBJ2-1; 7 nucleotides match TRBD1. CDR3 length: 17 amino acids. Trimming took 6 bases from V and 4 from J; bases not matched to a gene: 18. Germline V CDR1 and CDR2: DFQATT, SNEGSKA (reference sequence). In nucleotides, the CDR3 is TGCAGTGCACCCCGACAGGGCCGATCCAGCGCTTACAATGAGCAGTTCTTC. Translating gives CSAPRQGRSSAYNEQFF.

The chain joins TRBV5-6 to TRBJ1-5, with TRBD1 identical over 9 bases. The germline CDR1 and CDR2 sequences are SGHDT and YYEEEE. Trimming took 3 bases from V and 1 from J; bases not matched to a gene: 5. This CDR3 is 16 amino acids long. This chain's CDR3 is CASSSYRGLSNQPQHF. CDR3 DNA: TGTGCCAGCAGCTCATACAGGGGGCTCAGCAATCAGCCCCAGCATTTT.

This clonotype turned up a few times. The rearrangement links TRBV5-1 to TRBJ2-7; possibly TRBD1 for D (5 bases). CDR3 length: 12 residues. Germline lookup yields CDR1 SGHRS and CDR2 YFSETQ. Trimming stripped 5 bases from V and 5 bases from J, with 11 bases between. The CDR3 sequence: CASSQGWDEQYF. As DNA, the CDR3 is TGCGCCAGCAGTCAGGGCTGGGACGAGCAGTACTTC. Complete variable domain (other parts from reference TRBV5-1 and TRBJ2-7): KAGVTQTPRYLIKTRGQQVTLSCSPISGHRSVSWYQQTPGQGLQFLFEYFSETQRNKGNFPGRFSGRQFSNSRSEMNVSTLELGDSALYLCASSQGWDEQYFGPGTRLTVT.

In its sample, this clonotype was seen many times. This chain uses TRBV20-1 with TRBJ1-5; 9 bases are a match to TRBD1. The germline V gene has CDR1 DFQATT and CDR2 SNEGSKA (reference sequence). Germline trimming cut 1 base from V and 11 bases from J; bases unmatched to any gene: 9. The length of the CDR3 is 14 residues. The CDR3 reads CSARGRDRVTSQHF. In nucleotides, the CDR3 is TGCAGTGCTAGAGGGCGGGACAGGGTAACATCCCAGCATTTT.